The 8 T cell receptor beta chains below come from one sample, sequenced in a study of cytomegalovirus exposure and HLA in healthy donors. PCR employed 60 Vbeta and 13 Jbeta primers. Clones were sequenced by immunoSEQ multiplex PCR, and TCRdb holds only the in-frame ones, with some missing. The table lists tens of thousands of clones. Sequencing input: PBMCs. The receptor source for this set is a man aged 45-65 years in good health and CMV-seropositive.

This chain links TRBV10-1 with TRBJ2-3, with a weak D call TRBD1 (5 bases). Germline values: CDR1 WNHNN, CDR2 SYGVQD (reference sequence). The CDR3 runs 17 residues. The germline V and J ends were trimmed by 0 bases and 8 bases, with 21 bases remaining between them. Written as DNA, the CDR3 is TGCGCCAGCAGTGAGTCGACTCGTGGGGCCCGACTGGGTACGCAGTATTTT. This encodes CASSESTRGARLGTQYF.

The chain combines TRBV5-1 with TRBJ2-3, with a weak D call TRBD2 (6 bases). CDR1 SGHRS and CDR2 YFSETQ come from the germline V gene. This CDR3 contains 16 residues. V lost 6 bases and J 0 bases, leaving 17 bases between the germline ends. This CDR3 reads CASNLGLAISTDTQYF. CDR3 DNA: TGCGCCAGCAATCTAGGGCTAGCGATTAGCACAGATACGCAGTATTTT. The full variable domain, its missing parts supplied by reference TRBV5-1 and TRBJ2-3, is KAGVTQTPRYLIKTRGQQVTLSCSPISGHRSVSWYQQTPGQGLQFLFEYFSETQRNKGNFPGRFSGRQFSNSRSEMNVSTLELGDSALYLCASNLGLAISTDTQYFGPGTRLTVL.

The chain carries TRBV6-6 and TRBJ1-4; TRBD1 might be the D (6 bases). Looked up from germline, CDR1 is MNHNY and CDR2 is SVGAGI (reference sequence). The CDR3 consists of 16 residues. V was clipped by 2 bases and J by 4 bases, with 14 bases between them. CDR3 sequence (DNA): TGTGCCAGCAGTTACAGGTGGGGGCAGAGTAATGAAAAACTGTTTTTT. Translating it yields CASSYRWGQSNEKLFF.

The rearrangement joins TRBV19 to TRBJ2-1, with no clear D. V was cut by 5 bases and J by 1 base, with 12 bases left in between. The CDR3 extends over 15 amino acids. Germline CDR1 reads LNHDA; CDR2 reads SQIVND (reference sequence). CDR3 protein: CASSVPALSYNEQFF. The CDR3 DNA reads TGTGCCAGTAGTGTTCCCGCGCTGTCCTACAATGAGCAGTTCTTC. The full variable domain, completed using reference TRBV19 and TRBJ2-1, is DGGITQSPKYLFRKEGQNVTLSCEQNLNHDAMYWYRQDPGQGLRLIYYSQIVNDFQKGDIAEGYSVSREKKESFPLTVTSAQKNPTAFYLCASSVPALSYNEQFFGPGTRLTVL.

The chain couples TRBV11-3 to TRBJ2-7; D remains ambiguous. This CDR3 has 12 amino acids. The V gene's germline CDR1 is SGHNT and CDR2 YENEEA. Trimming took off 4 bases at V and 3 bases at J, with 7 bases between the two ends. The CDR3 nucleotides are TGTGCCAGCAGCTGGGCCAGCTACGAGCAGTACTTC. Residues: CASSWASYEQYF.

The CDR3 DNA follows: TGTGCCTGGAGCTCACAGACCCCGAACACTGAAGCTTTCTTT. This translates into CAWSSQTPNTEAFF. The V and J genes are TRBV30 and TRBJ1-1; no reliable D call. Germline V gene data show CDR1 as GTSNPN and CDR2 as SVGIG (reference sequence). The CDR3 runs to 14 residues. Trimming shortened V by 3 bases and J by 1 base, and 12 bases separated the two germline ends.

V is TRBV13 and J is TRBJ2-1, with 8 nucleotides matching TRBD1. The V gene end was trimmed by 4 bases and the J gene end by 4 bases; junction bases not matched to a gene: 9. Per germline, CDR1 PRHDT and CDR2 FYEKMQ (reference sequence). The CDR3 spans 16 residues. The CDR3 DNA follows: TGTGCCAGCAGCTCGACCGGGACAGGACTATACAATGAGCAGTTCTTC. The encoded protein is CASSSTGTGLYNEQFF.

The chain is built from TRBV13 and TRBJ2-5; 7 bases are shared with TRBD2. V trimming: 6 bases; J trimming: 2 bases; junction bases outside the gene matches: 9. Per germline, CDR1 PRHDT and CDR2 FYEKMQ (reference sequence). The CDR3 loop spans 15 amino acids. In DNA form, the CDR3 reads TGTGCCAGCAGTCCAGATCGGGGGGTGCAAGAGACCCAGTACTTC. This sequence encodes CASSPDRGVQETQYF.